These 3 T cell receptor beta chains originate from one sample sequenced in a study of blood T cell repertoires in COVID-19. Produced via immunoSEQ multiplex PCR; TCRdb's table is partial and in-frame only. The table includes some 48,000 clones, 70% to 80% detected once. The sequencing input was PBMCs or T cells enriched from blood (not recorded which). These receptors all stem from a woman aged 50 to 65 with acute COVID-19.

The chain combines TRBV7-8 with TRBJ1-2, with a weak D call TRBD1 (5 bases). The CDR3 is 14 amino acids. V shed 5 bases and J shed 3 bases, with 13 bases lying between them. CDR1 and CDR2 from the germline V gene are SGHVS and FQNEAQ. CDR3 residues: CASSLGGADYGYTF. The CDR3 nucleotides read TGTGCCAGCAGCCTCGGAGGGGCGGACTATGGCTACACCTTC.

The rearrangement joins TRBV2 to TRBJ1-5; 11 nucleotides match TRBD1. The V gene's germline CDR1 is SNHLY and CDR2 FYNNEI. CDR3 size: 14 residues. V shed 7 bases and J 5 bases; nucleotides not matched to a gene: 4. CDR3: CASNGQGAYQPQHF. The CDR3 DNA is TGTGCCAGCAACGGACAGGGGGCTTATCAGCCCCAGCATTTT.

The chain recombines TRBV30 with TRBJ1-1; TRBD1 matches at 9 bases. The junction had 6 bases not matched to a gene; V was cut back by 3 bases and J by 1 base. Looked up from germline, CDR1 is GTSNPN and CDR2 is SVGIG (reference sequence). The CDR3 runs to 15 residues. This CDR3 is CAWRGQGARNTEAFF. Here the CDR3 DNA reads TGTGCCTGGAGGGGACAGGGTGCTAGGAACACTGAAGCTTTCTTT.